The rows below give T cell receptor beta chains drawn from one sample of a study of blood T cells in healthy people across ages. TCRdb ran MiXCR on the 5' RACE reads and lists one entry per CDR3 protein. The repertoire consists of fewer than 2 million distinct CDR3 sequences, with roughly two fifths occurring once and the leading ten covering roughly 24%. Sequences were obtained from blood. The source of these receptors is a human donor in good health. Each CDR3 is given with its conserved first and last residue. Each record gives: clone size, D gene, V gene, CDR3 length, J gene, CDR3 DNA, CDR3 protein. A D gene is named only where the DNA matches it firmly. Part of the rows lack a size; the others show once, few, many or a class for expanded clones.

-,-,TRBV11-2,16,TRBJ2-7,TGTGCCAGCAGCTTAGGCCCGGGAACCCCATCGGGCGAGCAGTACTTC,CASSLGPGTPSGEQYF
few,TRBD2,TRBV10-3,15,TRBJ2-1,TGTGCCATCAGTGATTTGACTAGCGGGCGGTGGGAGCAGTTCTTC,CAISDLTSGRWEQFF
once,TRBD1,TRBV29-1,13,TRBJ2-2,TGCAGCGCGGGACAGGCGAACACCGGGGAGCTGTTTTTT,CSAGQANTGELFF
-,TRBD1,TRBV6-5,15,TRBJ1-5,TGTGCCAGCAGTTACTACACAGGGGGCCAGGAGCCCCAGCATTTT,CASSYYTGGQEPQHF
few,-,TRBV3-1,13,TRBJ2-7,TGTGCCAGCAAACGCCAAGGGGAAGACGAGCAGTACTTC,CASKRQGEDEQYF
-,-,TRBV5-1,14,TRBJ2-7,TGCGCCAGCACCCAGGAATCGGGGAGATACGAGCAGTACTTC,CASTQESGRYEQYF
-,TRBD1,TRBV20-1,13,TRBJ2-7,TGCAGTGCTAGCATGGACAGGACCTACGGGCAGTACTTC,CSASMDRTYGQYF
-,-,TRBV6-6,13,TRBJ1-1,TGTGCCAGCAGTTACTCGGACAGCCCTGAAGCTTTCTTT,CASSYSDSPEAFF
-,-,TRBV20-1,12,TRBJ1-5,TGCAGTGCTAAGATAGACGATCAGCCCCAGCATTTT,CSAKIDDQPQHF
-,-,TRBV2,13,TRBJ2-1,TGTGCCAGCAGACAGAAACTGTGGGGTGAGCAGGTCTTC,CASRQKLWGEQVF
-,-,TRBV7-8,15,TRBJ1-6,TGTGCCAGCAGCTTAGAAACAGTCCTTAATTCACCCCTCCACTTT,CASSLETVLNSPLHF
few,-,TRBV20-1,17,TRBJ2-5,TGCAGTGCTAGAGATCTAGACGTTGCCTCGGCGAGGGAGACCCAGTACTTC,CSARDLDVASARETQYF
-,-,TRBV24-1,15,TRBJ2-7,TGTGCCACCAGTGGGGACGGGATGAGGTCCTACGAGCAGTACTTC,CATSGDGMRSYEQYF
few,TRBD2,TRBV4-2,15,TRBJ2-7,TGTGCCAGCAGCCAAGCGATAGGGACTACCTACGAGCAGTACTTC,CASSQAIGTTYEQYF
-,-,TRBV29-1,15,TRBJ2-3,TGCAGCGTCGGAGGGGTACCGGGGGTCACAGATACGCAGTATTTT,CSVGGVPGVTDTQYF
few,-,TRBV2,15,TRBJ2-1,TGTGCCAGCAGTGAACTGAGGGCAGGGGTTGGTGAGCAGTTCTTC,CASSELRAGVGEQFF
-,TRBD1,TRBV5-5,14,TRBJ2-1,TGTGCCAGCAGCAGGGGACAGGGGAACAATGAGCAGTTCTTC,CASSRGQGNNEQFF
-,TRBD1,TRBV27,17,TRBJ1-2,TGTGCCAGCAGTTTGTTCTACAGGGGGCGCGGAGGTTCCGGCTACACCTTC,CASSLFYRGRGGSGYTF
-,TRBD1,TRBV6-5,14,TRBJ2-5,TGTGCCAGCAGTATACAACAGGGGCAAGAGACCCAGTACTTC,CASSIQQGQETQYF
-,TRBD1,TRBV28,17,TRBJ1-2,TGTGCCAGCAGCCCTACACCCGGGACAGATGGTGTCGGTGGCTACACCTTC,CASSPTPGTDGVGGYTF
-,-,TRBV29-1,13,TRBJ2-7,TGCAGCGCTGGGTGGGGTAGGTCCTACGAGCAGTACTTC,CSAGWGRSYEQYF
few,-,TRBV7-9,14,TRBJ2-7,TGTGCCAGCAGCACGAGTGAGGAATCGTACGAGCAGTACTTC,CASSTSEESYEQYF
-,TRBD2,TRBV4-2,15,TRBJ2-1,TGTGCCAGCAGCCGCGGCAGCGGGGGGAACAATGAGCAGTTCTTC,CASSRGSGGNNEQFF
-,TRBD1,TRBV7-9,16,TRBJ2-7,TGTGCCAGCAGCTTAGGCCGAGCGGGACAGGGTTACGAGCAGTACTTC,CASSLGRAGQGYEQYF